A selection of T cell receptor beta chains follows, all from one sample in a study of shared clonotypes between healthy human individuals. Profiling relied on immunoSEQ multiplex PCR, and the TCRdb table lists in-frame clones only, not all of them. The sample shows some 380,000 clones, around 96% of them seen only once. The sequencing input was memory CD8+ T cells sorted from blood. These receptors originate from a man younger than 40 in good health. The conserved cysteine and the conserved F or W are not part of the CDR3 here. A D gene is named only where the DNA matches it firmly.

D	V	CDR3
NA	TRBV10-3	AISAEYRAKNIQY
TRBD2	TRBV10-3	AISAGRGNGELF
TRBD1	TRBV29-1	SVRPGGETQY
NA	TRBV19	ASSIVGIGENTEAF
NA	TRBV7-2	ASSPGGWRDEQF
NA	TRBV19	ASSKVEANNQPQH
TRBD2	TRBV5-1	ASSLVAGAASRYNEQF
NA	TRBV4-1	ASSQDRTESETQY
TRBD2	TRBV25-1	ASSLGTSGRAAETQY
TRBD1	TRBV11-2	ASSFGTGVYGYT
NA	TRBV10-3	AISEKNGPNYGYT
NA	TRBV28	ASIPHTGNEKLF
NA	TRBV2	ASSSSSARYRTYEQY
TRBD1	TRBV12-5	ASGLGGANTGELF
NA	TRBV5-4	ASSLFGQTLGEQY
NA	TRBV5-1	ASSLGDLSTDTQY